The present TCR beta chain was sequenced within a study of T cells in Graves' hyperthyroidism and ophthalmopathy. Lactation, pregnancy, other autoimmune disease or uncontrolled infection led to exclusion of patients. The diagnostic basis comprised clinical symptoms, serum thyroxine and TRAb, thyroid ultrasound and orbital computed tomography. Regarding the study as a whole: The blood repertoire included most of the expanded thyroid clonotypes above 0.001. Researchers report that a 13 V-J model separated ophthalmopathy from stable hyperthyroidism.

TCR beta CDR3 regions were amplified from RNA transcripts. The study used the HTBI primer set for a first-round RT-PCR of the TCR CDR3. TCRdb re-called the multiplex PCR reads through MiXCR, storing one row per CDR3 protein. The sample includes 600,000 to 700,000 distinct CDR3 sequences, 45% seen only once; the top ten take 6.5% to 9%. This clonotype has more than one count but fewer than ten. Its specificity is unknown. The germline gives CDR1 MNHNY, CDR2 SVGAGI (reference sequence). V dropped 6 bases and J dropped 2 bases, with 8 bases sitting between them. The CDR3 has 12 amino acids. The sequenced material came from peripheral blood or thyroid tissue (not recorded which). The chain combines TRBV6-6 with TRBJ2-7; D is possibly TRBD1 or TRBD2 (5 bases each). The sequence derives from an adult man with Graves' disease, either hyperthyroidism or ophthalmopathy (not recorded which). CDR3 sequence reads: CASREDTYEQYF. CDR3 DNA: TGTGCCAGCAGGGAGGACACCTACGAGCAGTACTTC.